This record covers a single T cell receptor (beta chain). The authors ran a second PCR of 7 to 11 cycles using a sample-barcoded 5' primer and a J-beta primer mix. Template switching added a 12-random-nucleotide identifier to every cDNA molecule. TCRdb analysed the 5' RACE reads with MiXCR anew, one entry per CDR3 protein. This table has fewer than 1.5 million distinct CDR3 sequences, around 42% appearing once. The data were obtained in a study of blood T cells in healthy people across ages. Every donor contributed about 10 milliliters of peripheral blood by blood draw. Per sample, a minimum of 6 million PBMCs were isolated. Germline loops: CDR1 MNHEY, CDR2 SMNVEV (reference sequence). The ends were cut back, 0 bases at V and 5 bases at J, with 8 bases in the middle. This CDR3 comprises 15 residues.

The chain links TRBV27 to TRBJ1-6; D call uncertain. This sequence originates from a woman aged 18-29 years in good health. Source material: blood. The CDR3, as DNA: TGTGCCAGCAGTTTATCGCTCCTGAATAATTCACCCCTCCACTTT. Protein: CASSLSLLNNSPLHF.